This TCR beta chain comes out of a study of breast tumors, draining lymph nodes, adjacent tissues. In TCRdb, the multiplex PCR reads were re-called with MiXCR into one record per CDR3 protein. The table lists some 150,000 distinct CDR3 sequences, about a fifth of them singletons. This clonotype appeared many times. Its antigen remains unknown. Breast cancer patients provided tissue from their axillary draining lymph nodes. V gave up 0 bases and J gave up 6 bases; unmatched junction bases: 6. Per germline, CDR1 SGHDT and CDR2 YYEEEE. The CDR3 is 16 amino acids. Overall study results and limits: Tumor and nontumor repertoires were significantly more similar in luminal-like than in basal-like breast cancer. Most tumor T cells seemingly derive from lymph node, then expand in tumor.

The chain uses TRBV5-6 and TRBJ2-2; 9 bases fit TRBD1. Specimen: axillary lymph node tissue. The clonotype was recovered from a female donor with breast cancer. Some clones in this sample may be carry-over from other donors' samples. The CDR3 DNA reads TGTGCCAGCAGCTTGGCGAAGTGGACAGGGGCCGGGGAGCTGTTTTTT. As protein: CASSLAKWTGAGELFF.